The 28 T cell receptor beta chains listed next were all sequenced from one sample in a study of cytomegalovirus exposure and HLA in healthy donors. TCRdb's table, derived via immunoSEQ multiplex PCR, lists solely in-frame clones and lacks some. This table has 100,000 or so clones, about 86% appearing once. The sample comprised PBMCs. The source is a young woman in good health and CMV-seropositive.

CDR3 protein: CASSRDRVSPLHF. The CDR3 nucleotides are TGTGCCAGCAGCCGCGACAGGGTTTCACCCCTCCACTTT. The gene calls are TRBV5-4 and TRBJ1-6; 7 nucleotides line up with TRBD1. The CDR3 totals 13 residues. The J segment lost 9 bases and the V segment lost 4 bases, leaving 4 bases of the junction unmatched. Germline CDR1 reads SGHNT; CDR2 reads YYREEE (reference sequence).

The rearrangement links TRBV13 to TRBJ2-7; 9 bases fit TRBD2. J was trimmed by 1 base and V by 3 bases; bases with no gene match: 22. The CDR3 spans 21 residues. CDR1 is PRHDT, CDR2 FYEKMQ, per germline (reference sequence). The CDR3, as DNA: TGTGCCAGCAGCTTCCAGGAAGGGGGCGACGGTAGCGGGAGAAGGTCCTACGAGCAGTACTTC. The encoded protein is CASSFQEGGDGSGRRSYEQYF. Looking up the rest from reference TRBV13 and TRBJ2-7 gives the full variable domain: AAGVIQSPRHLIKEKRETATLKCYPIPRHDTVYWYQQGPGQDPQFLISFYEKMQSDKGSIPDRFSAQQFSDYHSELNMSSLELGDSALYFCASSFQEGGDGSGRRSYEQYFGPGTRLTVT.

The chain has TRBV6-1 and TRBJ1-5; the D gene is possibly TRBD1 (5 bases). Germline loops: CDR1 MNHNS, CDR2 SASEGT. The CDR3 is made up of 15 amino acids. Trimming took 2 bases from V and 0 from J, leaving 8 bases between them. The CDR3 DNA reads TGTGCCAGCAGTGAACAGGGATATAGCAATCAGCCCCAGCATTTT. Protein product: CASSEQGYSNQPQHF.

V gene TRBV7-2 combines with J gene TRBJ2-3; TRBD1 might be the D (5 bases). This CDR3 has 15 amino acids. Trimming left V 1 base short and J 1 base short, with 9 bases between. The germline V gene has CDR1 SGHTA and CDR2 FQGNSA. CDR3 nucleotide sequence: TGTGCCAGCAGCTTAGGACAGCCCCGCACAGATACGCAGTATTTT. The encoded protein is CASSLGQPRTDTQYF.

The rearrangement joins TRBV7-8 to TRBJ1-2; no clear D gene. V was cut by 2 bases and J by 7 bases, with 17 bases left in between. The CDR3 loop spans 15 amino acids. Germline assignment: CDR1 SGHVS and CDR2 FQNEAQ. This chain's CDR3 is CASSLTLVALGGYTF. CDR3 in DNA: TGTGCCAGCAGCTTAACCCTAGTGGCTTTGGGTGGCTACACCTTC.

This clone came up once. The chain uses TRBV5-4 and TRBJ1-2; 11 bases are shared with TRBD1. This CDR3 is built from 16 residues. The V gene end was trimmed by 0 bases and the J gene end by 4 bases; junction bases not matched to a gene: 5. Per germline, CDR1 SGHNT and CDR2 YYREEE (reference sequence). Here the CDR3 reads CASSLAGQGGAYGYTF. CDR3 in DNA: TGTGCCAGCAGCTTGGCGGGACAGGGGGGGGCCTATGGCTACACCTTC.

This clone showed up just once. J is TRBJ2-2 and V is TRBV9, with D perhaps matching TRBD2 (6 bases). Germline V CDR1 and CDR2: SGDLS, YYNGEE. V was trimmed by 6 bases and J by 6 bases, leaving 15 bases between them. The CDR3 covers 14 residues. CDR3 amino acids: CASKSGSRSGELFF. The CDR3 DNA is TGTGCCAGCAAATCCGGGAGCCGCTCCGGGGAGCTGTTTTTT.

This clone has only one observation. CDR3 DNA: TGTGCCAGCTCCCACGGTAGCGGGGGGCCCACCGGGGAGCTGTTTTTT. Protein product: CASSHGSGGPTGELFF. V gene TRBV5-4 combines with J gene TRBJ2-2; 10 bases are shared with TRBD2. CDR1 and CDR2 from the germline V gene are SGHNT and YYREEE (reference sequence). V lost 7 bases and J lost 4; bases outside the gene matches: 10. The CDR3 is 16 residues long.

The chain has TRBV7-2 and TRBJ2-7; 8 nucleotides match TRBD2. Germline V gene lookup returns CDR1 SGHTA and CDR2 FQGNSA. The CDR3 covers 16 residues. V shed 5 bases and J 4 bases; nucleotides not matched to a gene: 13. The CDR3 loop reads CASSISPGTRRYEQYF. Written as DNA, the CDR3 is TGTGCCAGCAGCATCTCCCCCGGGACTAGACGATACGAGCAGTACTTC.

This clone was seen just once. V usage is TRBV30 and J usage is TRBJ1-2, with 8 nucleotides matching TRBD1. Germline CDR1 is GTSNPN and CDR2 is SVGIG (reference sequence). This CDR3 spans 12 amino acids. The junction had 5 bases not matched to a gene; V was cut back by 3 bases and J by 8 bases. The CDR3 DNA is TGTGCCTGGAGCGGACAGGGAGTCGGCTACACCTTC. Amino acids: CAWSGQGVGYTF.

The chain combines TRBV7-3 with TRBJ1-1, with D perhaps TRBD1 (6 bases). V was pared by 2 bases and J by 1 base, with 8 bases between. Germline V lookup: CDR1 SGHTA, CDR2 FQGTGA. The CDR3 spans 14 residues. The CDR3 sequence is CASSLGTPNTEAFF. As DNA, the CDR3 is TGTGCCAGCAGCTTAGGGACACCGAACACTGAAGCTTTCTTT.

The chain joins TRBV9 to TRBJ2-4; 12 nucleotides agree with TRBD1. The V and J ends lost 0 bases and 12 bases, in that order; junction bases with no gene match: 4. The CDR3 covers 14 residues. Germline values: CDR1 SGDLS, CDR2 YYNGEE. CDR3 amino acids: CASSVAGTGGGQYF. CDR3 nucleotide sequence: TGTGCCAGCAGCGTAGCTGGGACAGGGGGCGGTCAGTACTTC.

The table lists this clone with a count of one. The CDR3 region is CASRPRGDEQFF. The CDR3 bases are TGTGCCAGCAGACCCCGGGGGGATGAGCAGTTCTTC. This chain connects TRBV2 to TRBJ2-1; TRBD2 matches at 7 bases. V shed 6 bases, J shed 8 bases, and the junction held 4 bases outside the gene matches. This CDR3 comprises 12 residues. Per the germline V gene, CDR1 is SNHLY and CDR2 is FYNNEI.

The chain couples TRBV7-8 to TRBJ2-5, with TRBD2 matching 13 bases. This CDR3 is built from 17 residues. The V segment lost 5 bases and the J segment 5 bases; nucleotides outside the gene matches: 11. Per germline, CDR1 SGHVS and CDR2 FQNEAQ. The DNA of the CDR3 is TGTGCCAGCAGCACCCGGACTAGCGGGAGACGAGGGGAGACCCAGTACTTC. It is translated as CASSTRTSGRRGETQYF. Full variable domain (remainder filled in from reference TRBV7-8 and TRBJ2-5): GAGVSQSPRYKVAKRGQDVALRCDPISGHVSLFWYQQALGQGPEFLTYFQNEAQLDKSGLPSDRFFAERPEGSVSTLKIQRTQQEDSAVYLCASSTRTSGRRGETQYFGPGTRLLVL.

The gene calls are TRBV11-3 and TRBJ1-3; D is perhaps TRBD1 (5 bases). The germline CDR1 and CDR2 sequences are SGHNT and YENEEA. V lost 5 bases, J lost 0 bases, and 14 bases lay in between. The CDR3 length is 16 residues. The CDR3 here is CASSPYRTSSGNTIYF. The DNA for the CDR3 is TGTGCCAGCAGCCCTTACAGGACAAGCTCTGGAAACACCATATATTTT.

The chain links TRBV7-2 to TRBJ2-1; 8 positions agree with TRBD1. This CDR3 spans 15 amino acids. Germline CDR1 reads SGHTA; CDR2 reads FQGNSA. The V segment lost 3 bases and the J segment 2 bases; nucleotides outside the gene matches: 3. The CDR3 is CASSFTGGTYNEQFF. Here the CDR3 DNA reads TGTGCCAGCAGCTTTACAGGGGGGACCTACAATGAGCAGTTCTTC. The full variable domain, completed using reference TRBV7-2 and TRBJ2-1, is GAGVSQSPSNKVTEKGKDVELRCDPISGHTALYWYRQSLGQGLEFLIYFQGNSAPDKSGLPSDRFSAERTGGSVSTLTIQRTQQEDSAVYLCASSFTGGTYNEQFFGPGTRLTVL.

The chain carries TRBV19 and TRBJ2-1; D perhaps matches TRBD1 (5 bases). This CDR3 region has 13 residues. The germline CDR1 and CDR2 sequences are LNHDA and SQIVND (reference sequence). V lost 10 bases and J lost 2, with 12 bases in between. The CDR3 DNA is TGTGCCACCAGGGAAGGACCCTACAATGAGCAGTTCTTC. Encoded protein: CATREGPYNEQFF.

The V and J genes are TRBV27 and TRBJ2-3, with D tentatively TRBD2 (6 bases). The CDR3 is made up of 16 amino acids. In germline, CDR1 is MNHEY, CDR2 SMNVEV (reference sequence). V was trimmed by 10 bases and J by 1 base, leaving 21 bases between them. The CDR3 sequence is CATRWSGGKGTDTQYF. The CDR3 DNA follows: TGTGCCACCAGATGGAGTGGGGGGAAAGGCACAGATACGCAGTATTTT.

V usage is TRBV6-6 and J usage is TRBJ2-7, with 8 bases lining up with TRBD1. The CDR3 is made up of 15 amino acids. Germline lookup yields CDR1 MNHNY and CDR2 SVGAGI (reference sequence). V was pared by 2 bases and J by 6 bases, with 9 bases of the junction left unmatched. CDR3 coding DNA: TGTGCCAGCAGTTACCCCGGGACAGGAGTGCGCGAGCAGTACTTC. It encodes CASSYPGTGVREQYF.

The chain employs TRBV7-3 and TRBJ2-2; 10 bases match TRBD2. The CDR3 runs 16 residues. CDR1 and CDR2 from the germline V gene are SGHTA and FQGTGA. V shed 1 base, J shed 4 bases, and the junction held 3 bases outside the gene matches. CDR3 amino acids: CASSLIAGGITGELFF. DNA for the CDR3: TGTGCCAGCAGCTTAATAGCGGGGGGTATCACCGGGGAGCTGTTTTTT.

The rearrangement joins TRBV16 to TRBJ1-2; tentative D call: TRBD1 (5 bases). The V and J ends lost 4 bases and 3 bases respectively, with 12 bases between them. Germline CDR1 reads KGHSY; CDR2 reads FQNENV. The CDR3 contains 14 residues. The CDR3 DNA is TGTGCCAGCAGCCCCGGGGCGGGGGACTATGGCTACACCTTC. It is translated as CASSPGAGDYGYTF.

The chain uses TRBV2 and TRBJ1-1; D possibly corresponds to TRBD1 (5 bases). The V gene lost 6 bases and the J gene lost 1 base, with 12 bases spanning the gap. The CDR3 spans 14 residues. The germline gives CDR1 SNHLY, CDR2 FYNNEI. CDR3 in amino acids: CASRAQGTNTEAFF. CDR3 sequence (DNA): TGTGCCAGCAGGGCCCAGGGAACGAACACTGAAGCTTTCTTT.

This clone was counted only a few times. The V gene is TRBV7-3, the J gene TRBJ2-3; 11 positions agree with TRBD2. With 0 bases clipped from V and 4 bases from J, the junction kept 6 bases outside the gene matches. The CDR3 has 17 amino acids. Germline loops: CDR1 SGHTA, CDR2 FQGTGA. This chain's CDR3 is CASSLTGLAGGSDTQYF. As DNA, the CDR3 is TGTGCCAGCAGCTTAACTGGTCTAGCGGGAGGTTCAGATACGCAGTATTTT.

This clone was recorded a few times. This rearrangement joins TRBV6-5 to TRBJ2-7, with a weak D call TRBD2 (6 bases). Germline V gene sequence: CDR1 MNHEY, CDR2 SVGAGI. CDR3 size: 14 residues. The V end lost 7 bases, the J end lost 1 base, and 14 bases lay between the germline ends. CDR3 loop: CASMRLASSYEQYF. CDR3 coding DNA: TGTGCCAGCATGCGTCTAGCGAGTTCCTACGAGCAGTACTTC.

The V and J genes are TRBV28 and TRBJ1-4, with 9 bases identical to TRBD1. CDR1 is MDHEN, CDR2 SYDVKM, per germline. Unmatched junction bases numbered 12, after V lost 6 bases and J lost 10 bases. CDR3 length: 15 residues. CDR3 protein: CASSRGTGLGGKLFF. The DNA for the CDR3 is TGTGCCAGCAGCCGTGGGACAGGGCTAGGGGGAAAACTGTTTTTT.

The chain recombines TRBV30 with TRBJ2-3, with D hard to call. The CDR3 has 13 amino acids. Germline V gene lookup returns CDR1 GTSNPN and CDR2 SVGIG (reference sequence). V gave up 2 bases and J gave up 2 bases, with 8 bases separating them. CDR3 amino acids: CAWSISVTDTQYF. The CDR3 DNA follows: TGTGCCTGGAGTATAAGCGTCACAGATACGCAGTATTTT.

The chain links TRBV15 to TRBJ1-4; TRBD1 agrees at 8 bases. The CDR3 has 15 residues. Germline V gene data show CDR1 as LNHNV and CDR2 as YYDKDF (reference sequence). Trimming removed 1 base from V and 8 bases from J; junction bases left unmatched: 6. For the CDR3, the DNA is TGTGCCACCAGCAGAGGATCGACAGGGGTCGAAAAACTGTTTTTT. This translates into CATSRGSTGVEKLFF.

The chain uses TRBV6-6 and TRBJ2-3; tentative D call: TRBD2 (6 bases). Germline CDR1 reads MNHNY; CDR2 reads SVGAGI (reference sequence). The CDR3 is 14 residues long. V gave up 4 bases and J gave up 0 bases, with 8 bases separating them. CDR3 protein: CASSFGGSTDTQYF. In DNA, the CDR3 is TGTGCCAGCAGTTTCGGGGGTAGCACAGATACGCAGTATTTT.